This entry lists 32 T cell receptor beta chains sequenced from one sample in a study of identical twins. A single record per CDR3 protein comes from TCRdb applying MiXCR to the 5' RACE reads. The profile shows around 960,000 distinct CDR3 sequences, approximately 13% of them singletons. These data also featured in a second study, about yellow fever vaccine responses in identical twins.

Input material: PBMCs. These receptors were obtained from a woman aged 18-29 years in good health.

In this sample, this clonotype turned up a few times. The V and J genes are TRBV3-1 and TRBJ1-2, with D perhaps TRBD1 (6 bases). This CDR3 has 19 residues. V lost 5 bases and J lost 4, with 29 bases in between. Germline CDR1 reads LGHDT; CDR2 reads YNNKEL (reference sequence). Here the CDR3 reads CASSKAPRTGTTRGYGYTF. CDR3 nucleotide sequence: TGTGCCAGCAGCAAGGCTCCTCGAACGGGGACAACGCGCGGCTATGGCTACACCTTC.

CDR3 sequence reads: CASSQFGLAGVREQFF. As DNA, the CDR3 is TGTGCCAGCAGCCAATTTGGGCTAGCGGGGGTCCGAGAGCAGTTCTTC. J is TRBJ2-1 and V is TRBV3-1, with 10 bases matching TRBD2. Per the germline V gene, CDR1 is LGHDT and CDR2 is YNNKEL (reference sequence). With V trimmed by 2 bases and J by 10 bases, 11 bases remained unmatched. The CDR3 is made up of 16 amino acids.

This clonotype was recorded at least ten times. The gene calls are TRBV19 and TRBJ2-3; 8 bases map to TRBD2. After removal of 4 bases from V and 2 bases from J, the junction contained 5 bases not matched to a gene. The CDR3 spans 15 residues. Germline CDR1 reads LNHDA; CDR2 reads SQIVND (reference sequence). CDR3 protein: CASSTSGGPTDTQYF. DNA for the CDR3: TGTGCCAGTAGTACCAGCGGGGGACCCACAGATACGCAGTATTTT.

The V gene is TRBV7-8, the J gene TRBJ2-1; possible D gene TRBD2, 6 bases. Germline-derived CDR1 and CDR2 are SGHVS and FQNEAQ. The CDR3 consists of 14 residues. Deletions cut 3 bases from V and 8 bases from J, with 14 bases between. The DNA for the CDR3 is TGTGCCAGCAGCTTTCCGGGAGCAAGTGATGAGCAGTTCTTC. Translating it yields CASSFPGASDEQFF.

The chain joins TRBV12-3 or TRBV12-4 to TRBJ2-5; 8 nucleotides agree with TRBD1. The V gene end was trimmed by 6 bases and the J gene end by 1 base; junction bases not matched to a gene: 10. The CDR3 consists of 16 residues. This chain's CDR3 is CASSPDGQGFQETQYF. DNA for the CDR3: TGTGCCAGCAGCCCCGATGGACAGGGCTTCCAAGAGACCCAGTACTTC.

This clonotype has only a few counts. The genes are TRBV5-1 and TRBJ2-1, with 13 positions matching TRBD2. The CDR3 contains 19 residues. Trimming at V came to 4 bases and at J to 5 bases, leaving 15 bases not matched to a gene. Germline CDR1 SGHRS, CDR2 YFSETQ. The CDR3 spells CASSAPGLAGPRRNNEQFF. CDR3 nucleotides: TGCGCCAGCAGCGCACCGGGACTAGCGGGACCACGCCGGAACAATGAGCAGTTCTTC.

This clonotype was counted only a few times. The chain is built from TRBV12-3 or TRBV12-4 and TRBJ2-7, with D maybe TRBD1 (5 bases). The CDR3 is made up of 15 amino acids. Trimming cost V 3 bases and J 0 bases, with 12 bases left between them. CDR3: CASSFWGLHSYEQYF. In DNA form, the CDR3 reads TGTGCCAGCAGTTTCTGGGGCTTACACTCCTACGAGCAGTACTTC.

This chain connects TRBV12-3 or TRBV12-4 to TRBJ2-3, with D possibly matching TRBD2 (6 bases). CDR3 length: 19 amino acids. The V end lost 3 bases, the J end lost 5 bases, and 27 bases lay between the germline ends. The CDR3 nucleotides are TGTGCCAGCAGTTTGCCTGGGAGGATGGCTAGTGGGGAGAGAGATACGCAGTATTTT. This sequence encodes CASSLPGRMASGERDTQYF.

This clonotype appeared many times. The chain is built from TRBV4-1 and TRBJ2-3; TRBD2 might be the D (6 bases). Looked up from germline, CDR1 is MGHRA and CDR2 is YSYEKL. This CDR3 comprises 14 residues. V lost 6 bases to trimming and J lost 2 bases, with 12 bases between them. As DNA, the CDR3 is TGCGCCAGCAGGCGGGACTCCAACACAGATACGCAGTATTTT. It yields the protein CASRRDSNTDTQYF.

This clonotype was seen many times. V and J are TRBV5-1 and TRBJ2-7; a weak D match, TRBD1 (6 bases). Germline V CDR1 and CDR2: SGHRS, YFSETQ. There are 15 residues in the CDR3. The germline V and J ends were trimmed by 1 base and 5 bases, with 16 bases remaining between them. The CDR3 DNA reads as TGCGCCAGCAGCTTGATGACAGGCCGTGGGCACGAGCAGTACTTC. This codes for CASSLMTGRGHEQYF.

The chain recombines TRBV13 with TRBJ2-6; perhaps TRBD2 as D (6 bases). Germline loops: CDR1 PRHDT, CDR2 FYEKMQ (reference sequence). Trimming removed 5 bases at V and 0 bases at J, with 20 bases between. CDR3 length equals 19 residues. The CDR3 coding sequence is TGTGCCAGCAGCCCCAGGAGGGACCTCTGGCTCTCTGGGGCCAACGTCCTGACTTTC. Translated, it gives CASSPRRDLWLSGANVLTF.

This clonotype was observed a few times. This rearrangement joins TRBV7-6 to TRBJ2-7; D is possibly TRBD2 (7 bases). Per germline, CDR1 SGHVS and CDR2 FNYEAQ. The V and J ends lost 1 base and 5 bases respectively, with 12 bases between them. The CDR3 is made up of 14 amino acids. The CDR3 region is CASSLGGGADEQYV. CDR3 bases: TGTGCCAGCAGCTTAGGTGGGGGGGCGGACGAGCAGTACGTC.

This clonotype occurred once. The V gene is TRBV10-3, the J gene TRBJ2-2, with D tentatively TRBD2 (6 bases). CDR1 is ENHRY, CDR2 SYGVKD, per germline. Trimming removed 7 bases at V and 7 bases at J, with 19 bases between. This CDR3 is 15 amino acids long. The CDR3, as DNA: TGTGCCATCACCCCGACTAGAGGTGACAGCGGGGAGCTGTTTTTT. Amino acids: CAITPTRGDSGELFF.

The gene calls are TRBV10-1 and TRBJ2-1, with no clear D. Germline CDR1 reads WNHNN; CDR2 reads SYGVQD (reference sequence). CDR3 length: 12 amino acids. Between the trimmed V and J ends, which lost 2 bases and 9 bases, there was a span of 8 bases. The CDR3 here is CASSEGQREQFF. CDR3 in DNA: TGCGCCAGCAGTGAGGGCCAGCGTGAGCAGTTCTTC.

This chain connects TRBV5-1 to TRBJ1-5, with 10 positions matching TRBD1. J lost 2 bases, V lost 4 bases, and 12 bases had no gene match. There are 18 residues in the CDR3. The germline CDR1 and CDR2 sequences are SGHRS and YFSETQ. This CDR3 is CASSPPEGGTGGNQPQHF. In DNA, the CDR3 is TGCGCCAGCAGCCCTCCTGAGGGGGGGACAGGGGGCAATCAGCCCCAGCATTTT.

This clonotype was detected only a few times. This chain uses TRBV6-5 with TRBJ2-1; maybe TRBD2 (5 bases). CDR1 is MNHEY, CDR2 SVGAGI, per germline. Trimming left V 0 bases short and J 8 bases short, with 11 bases between. This CDR3 region has 14 residues. The CDR3 sequence is CASSYSTNGHEQFF. CDR3 nucleotides: TGTGCCAGCAGTTACTCGACTAACGGGCATGAGCAGTTCTTC.

This clonotype came up many times. The chain carries TRBV9 and TRBJ2-1; D gene ambiguous. Trimming left V 0 bases short and J 8 bases short, with 15 bases between. The CDR3 loop spans 15 amino acids. Germline V gene data show CDR1 as SGDLS and CDR2 as YYNGEE. Here the CDR3 reads CASSVAADPLYEQFF. The CDR3, as DNA: TGTGCCAGCAGCGTAGCCGCGGATCCTTTGTATGAGCAGTTCTTC.

This clonotype has more than one count but fewer than ten. The CDR3 here is CASSLGWASGNTIYF. The CDR3 nucleotides read TGTGCCAGCAGCTTAGGTTGGGCGTCTGGAAACACCATATATTTT. The chain recombines TRBV7-2 with TRBJ1-3; D remains ambiguous. With 1 base removed from V and 1 base from J, the gap between germline ends came to 8 bases. Germline loops: CDR1 SGHTA, CDR2 FQGNSA. This CDR3 spans 15 amino acids.

The sample holds a few counts of this clonotype. The gene calls are TRBV6-1 and TRBJ2-5, with a tentative D call TRBD1 (6 bases). The germline V and J ends were trimmed by 8 bases and 4 bases, with 23 bases remaining between them. This CDR3 has 16 residues. The germline V gene has CDR1 MNHNS and CDR2 SASEGT. CDR3 sequence: CASRRNRVLRLETQYF. In DNA, the CDR3 is TGTGCCAGCCGCAGAAACAGGGTTTTGAGGCTAGAGACCCAGTACTTC.

This clonotype was seen a few times. This sequence joins TRBV5-1 and TRBJ2-3, with D possibly being TRBD2 (5 bases). Germline-derived CDR1 and CDR2 are SGHRS and YFSETQ. The CDR3 has 14 residues. V was trimmed by 6 bases and J by 2 bases, leaving 13 bases between them. The CDR3 DNA reads TGCGCCAGCACTACCTCCGGACTCACAGATACGCAGTATTTT. It encodes CASTTSGLTDTQYF.

In this sample, this clonotype turned up a few times. This chain uses TRBV3-1 with TRBJ2-5; possibly TRBD1 for D (5 bases). CDR1 is LGHDT and CDR2 is YNNKEL in the germline V gene (reference sequence). The CDR3 covers 15 residues. V was cut by 4 bases and J by 0 bases, with 12 bases left in between. The CDR3 DNA reads as TGTGCCAGCAGCCTTTTAGTGACAGACCAAGAGACCCAGTACTTC. It yields the protein CASSLLVTDQETQYF.

V gene TRBV10-2 combines with J gene TRBJ1-1, with D unclear. V gave up 7 bases and J gave up 0 bases, with 9 bases separating them. Germline-derived CDR1 and CDR2 are WSHSY and SAAADI. The CDR3 has 13 residues. The CDR3 here is CASTVTVNTEAFF. Written as DNA, the CDR3 is TGCGCCAGCACCGTGACCGTGAACACTGAAGCTTTCTTT.

This clonotype was detected a few times. The chain uses TRBV28 and TRBJ2-3, with D tentatively TRBD2 (6 bases). V was clipped by 6 bases and J by 4 bases, with 20 bases between them. Germline V lookup: CDR1 MDHEN, CDR2 SYDVKM. This CDR3 region has 16 residues. Written as DNA, the CDR3 is TGTGCCAGCAGCCTCCCATCTAGCGTATTCTCAGATACGCAGTATTTT. This translates into CASSLPSSVFSDTQYF.

The J gene is TRBJ2-2, the V gene TRBV3-1, with TRBD2 matching over 7 bases. Germline V lookup: CDR1 LGHDT, CDR2 YNNKEL (reference sequence). This CDR3 has 16 amino acids. V dropped 4 bases and J dropped 0; count of bases not matched to a gene: 5. The CDR3 spells CASSPWGGTNTGELFF. The CDR3 bases are TGTGCCAGCAGCCCCTGGGGGGGGACGAACACCGGGGAGCTGTTTTTT.

This sequence joins TRBV29-1 and TRBJ2-1; 7 bases are shared with TRBD1. J was trimmed by 2 bases and V by 6 bases; bases with no gene match: 4. Germline V gives CDR1 SQVTM, CDR2 ANQGSEA. This CDR3 region has 13 residues. CDR3 in DNA: TGCAGCGTGCGACAGGGAACCTACAATGAGCAGTTCTTC. This codes for CSVRQGTYNEQFF.

This chain links TRBV20-1 with TRBJ1-5; no definite D call. The CDR3 sequence is 14 residues long. CDR1 and CDR2 from the germline V gene are DFQATT and SNEGSKA (reference sequence). The V end was cut by 3 bases, the J end by 5 bases, with 14 bases between. This chain's CDR3 is CSASAGGQYQPQHF. The CDR3 coding sequence is TGCAGTGCTAGTGCAGGAGGTCAATATCAGCCCCAGCATTTT.

The rearrangement links TRBV15 to TRBJ2-3; 15 bases fit TRBD2. The CDR3 length is 18 residues. V shed 5 bases and J 6 bases; nucleotides not matched to a gene: 12. Germline CDR1 reads LNHNV; CDR2 reads YYDKDF (reference sequence). The CDR3 loop is CATSGQGLAGGIPDTQYF. CDR3 sequence (DNA): TGTGCCACCAGCGGCCAGGGACTAGCGGGGGGTATACCGGATACGCAGTATTTT. Supplemented by reference TRBV15 and TRBJ2-3, the full variable domain reads DAMVIQNPRYQVTQFGKPVTLSCSQTLNHNVMYWYQQKSSQAPKLLFHYYDKDFNNEADTPDNFQSRRPNTSFCFLDIRSPGLGDTAMYLCATSGQGLAGGIPDTQYFGPGTRLTVL.

V and J are TRBV6-1 and TRBJ2-1; perhaps D is TRBD1 or TRBD2 (6 bases each). Germline V lookup: CDR1 MNHNS, CDR2 SASEGT. CDR3 length: 14 residues. V was clipped by 7 bases and J by 2 bases, with 12 bases between them. The CDR3 sequence is CASTPGAAYNEQFF. The CDR3 nucleotides read TGTGCCAGCACCCCGGGGGCTGCCTACAATGAGCAGTTCTTC.

This chain uses TRBV9 with TRBJ2-1; 7 positions agree with TRBD2. The CDR3 is 17 residues long. The germline V gene has CDR1 SGDLS and CDR2 YYNGEE. The V gene end was trimmed by 0 bases and the J gene end by 0 bases; junction bases not matched to a gene: 6. In DNA, the CDR3 is TGTGCCAGCAGCGTAGAAGGTGGGAGGGCCTCCTACAATGAGCAGTTCTTC. Protein: CASSVEGGRASYNEQFF.

Only a few counts were recorded for this clonotype. The chain employs TRBV7-3 and TRBJ2-3; no clear D gene. The CDR3 is made up of 14 amino acids. V was trimmed by 1 base and J by 0 bases, leaving 5 bases between them. From germline, CDR1 is SGHTA and CDR2 FQGTGA. The CDR3 bases are TGTGCCAGCAGCTTAATGGGGAGCACAGATACGCAGTATTTT. It is translated as CASSLMGSTDTQYF. Full variable domain (outside the CDR3, taken from reference TRBV7-3 and TRBJ2-3): GAGVSQTPSNKVTEKGKYVELRCDPISGHTALYWYRQSLGQGPEFLIYFQGTGAADDSGLPNDRFFAVRPEGSVSTLKIQRTERGDSAVYLCASSLMGSTDTQYFGPGTRLTVL.

V usage is TRBV28 and J usage is TRBJ2-3, with no clear D. V was clipped by 6 bases and J by 4 bases, with 11 bases between them. Looked up from germline, CDR1 is MDHEN and CDR2 is SYDVKM. The CDR3 spans 13 residues. In nucleotides, the CDR3 is TGTGCCAGCAGACCCACCGCTCCAGATACGCAGTATTTT. This codes for CASRPTAPDTQYF.

This chain joins TRBV5-1 and TRBJ1-4; possible D gene TRBD1, 5 bases. This CDR3 is 15 amino acids long. Trimming left V 4 bases short and J 10 bases short, with 20 bases between. CDR1 and CDR2 (germline): SGHRS, YFSETQ. The DNA of the CDR3 is TGCGCCAGCAGCCTGGGTGGGGGGGACGCCGGAAAACTGTTTTTT. The encoded protein is CASSLGGGDAGKLFF.